This TCR beta chain appears in the sequencing data of a study of blood T cell repertoires in COVID-19. Study-wide context: Collection of acute and convalescent COVID-19 samples took place in the United States, Italy and Spain. T cells, B-cell-depleted T cells, or PBMCs provided the cDNA or gDNA that served as material.

Each participant's cohort was designated according to participant-reported clinical history. Recovered status applied to Cohort 3 donors who had two consecutive negative PCRs. It also applied to those with clearance or with symptom resolution. Only in-frame clones appear in the TCRdb table, and some are missing; sequencing was by immunoSEQ multiplex PCR. This sample has some 130,000 clones, with roughly four fifths found just once. Per germline, CDR1 SNHLY and CDR2 FYNNEI. The CDR3 runs 15 residues. With regard to this clone: One end of the junction varies from germline; a read error may be responsible.

The sequenced sample consisted of PBMCs or T cells enriched from blood (not recorded which). This TCR was recovered from a young man who had recovered from COVID-19. This chain joins TRBV2 and TRBJ2-7; 10 bases are shared with TRBD1. CDR3 nucleotide sequence: TGTGCCAGCAGTGAGTCCGGGGACAGGGGCACCCTGCGAGCATTC. This translates into CASSESGDRGTLRAF. Variable domain in full (rest from reference TRBV2 and TRBJ2-7): EPEVTQTPSHQVTQMGQEVILRCVPISNHLYFYWYRQILGQKVEFLVSFYNNEISEKSEIFDDQFSVERPDGSNFTLKIRSTKLEDSAMYFCASSESGDRGTLRAFGPGTRLTVT.